This TCR beta chain was captured in a study of cytomegalovirus exposure and HLA in healthy donors. General observations from the study: The study designated roughly 160 TCR beta chains cytomegalovirus-associated.

In regard to this clone: The antigen is not known.

PCR used 60 Vbeta primers and 13 Jbeta primers. Clones were read by immunoSEQ multiplex PCR, and TCRdb kept only the in-frame ones, dropping some. The table lists under 200,000 clones, around 78% of them singletons. The V gene end was trimmed by 8 bases and the J gene end by 6 bases; junction bases not matched to a gene: 12. This CDR3 region has 17 residues. Looked up from germline, CDR1 is SGHNT and CDR2 is YENEEA. The V and J genes are TRBV11-3 and TRBJ2-1; 14 nucleotides match TRBD2. What was sequenced was PBMCs. This sequence originates from a woman aged 30 to 39 in good health and CMV-seropositive. CDR3 sequence: CASALSGTSGSFNEQFF. DNA for the CDR3: TGTGCCAGCGCACTTTCAGGGACTAGCGGGAGTTTCAATGAGCAGTTCTTC.